This entry lists 14 T cell receptor beta chains sequenced from one sample in a study of blood T cell repertoires in COVID-19. Profiled with immunoSEQ multiplex PCR; TCRdb holds only in-frame clones, not every one. The data contain some 360,000 clones, roughly nine tenths of them singletons. Sample: peripheral blood. Source of these receptors: a woman aged 55 to 70 with COVID-19, enrolled during active disease.

The CDR3 reads CATASRGTGSSQPQHF. CDR3 bases: TGTGCCACCGCATCTAGGGGAACAGGTTCGAGCCAGCCCCAGCATTTT. The genes are TRBV19 and TRBJ1-5; D is perhaps TRBD1 (5 bases). Germline V gene lookup returns CDR1 LNHDA and CDR2 SQIVND (reference sequence). The CDR3 totals 16 residues. V lost 10 bases and J lost 7, with 26 bases in between.

The J gene is TRBJ1-5, the V gene TRBV18, with 7 bases that match TRBD1. Germline V gene data show CDR1 as KGHSH and CDR2 as LQKENI. Unmatched junction bases numbered 5, after V lost 6 bases and J lost 6 bases. CDR3 length: 13 residues. CDR3 bases: TGTGCCAGCTCCTCAGGGGGATCTCAGCCCCAGCATTTT. This encodes CASSSGGSQPQHF.

As for this clone: This same CDR3 is encoded by further DNA sequences in the sample. The genes are TRBV6-5 and TRBJ1-1, with D hard to call. The CDR3 runs 13 residues. The germline V gene has CDR1 MNHEY and CDR2 SVGAGI. V gave up 6 bases and J gave up 2 bases, with 10 bases separating them. Written as DNA, the CDR3 is TGTGCCAGCAGAGGCGGGGTAAACACTGAAGCTTTCTTT. It translates to CASRGGVNTEAFF.

V usage is TRBV7-3 and J usage is TRBJ2-5, with 8 bases identical to TRBD2. Germline V gene sequence: CDR1 SGHTA, CDR2 FQGTGA. The CDR3 runs to 15 residues. V was clipped by 3 bases and J by 4 bases; unmatched bases: 7. CDR3 nucleotide sequence: TGTGCCAGCAGCTTGGCGGGGGGCCTTGGAGAGACCCAGTACTTC. This gives the protein CASSLAGGLGETQYF.

This clone is a singleton in its sample. The V call is TRBV7-2, the J call TRBJ2-2; D is ambiguous. The CDR3 loop spans 15 amino acids. V was pared by 4 bases and J by 7 bases, with 16 bases between. Looked up from germline, CDR1 is SGHTA and CDR2 is FQGNSA. CDR3 in amino acids: CASSSTGSGLGELFF. CDR3 bases: TGTGCCAGCAGCTCGACCGGGTCCGGCCTCGGGGAGCTGTTTTTT.

The rearrangement links TRBV6-5 to TRBJ2-1, with TRBD2 matching 10 bases. The CDR3 contains 14 residues. Germline CDR1 MNHEY, CDR2 SVGAGI. Germline trimming cut 6 bases from V and 5 bases from J; bases unmatched to any gene: 4. The CDR3 DNA reads TGTGCCAGCAGACTCGGACTAGCGGACAATGAGCAGTTCTTC. Encoded protein: CASRLGLADNEQFF.

This sequence joins TRBV29-1 and TRBJ2-2, with 7 bases that match TRBD1. V lost 7 bases, J lost 0 bases, and 8 bases stayed unmatched. This CDR3 comprises 15 residues. In germline, CDR1 is SQVTM, CDR2 ANQGSEA. This CDR3 is CSGASGTANTGELFF. In DNA form, the CDR3 reads TGCAGCGGCGCCTCCGGGACAGCGAACACCGGGGAGCTGTTTTTT.

The rearrangement uses TRBV3-1 (or the pseudogene TRBV3-2) and TRBJ1-2; 7 bases fit TRBD1. The V gene end was trimmed by 0 bases and the J gene end by 4 bases; junction bases not matched to a gene: 5. The CDR3 spans 15 residues. Germline loops: CDR1 LGHDT, CDR2 YNNKEL (reference sequence). CDR3 bases: TGTGCCAGCAGCCAAGACAGGGGGGCGGGCTATGGCTACACCTTC. This gives the protein CASSQDRGAGYGYTF.

The rearrangement uses TRBV5-5 and TRBJ2-7; 8 positions agree with TRBD1. The CDR3 covers 14 residues. J was trimmed by 5 bases and V by 4 bases; bases with no gene match: 8. Germline CDR1 reads SGHKS; CDR2 reads YYEKEE (reference sequence). Here the CDR3 DNA reads TGTGCCAGCAGCCCCCGGGACAGGCTCGACGAGCAGTACTTC. Encoded protein: CASSPRDRLDEQYF.

V usage is TRBV5-1 and J usage is TRBJ1-1; D is uncertain. The germline CDR1 and CDR2 sequences are SGHRS and YFSETQ. The CDR3 covers 15 residues. Trimming took 0 bases from V and 0 from J, leaving 9 bases between them. The CDR3 DNA sequence: TGCGCCAGCAGCTTGGTTGGTTCGGTGAACACTGAAGCTTTCTTT. It specifies CASSLVGSVNTEAFF.

V is TRBV27 and J is TRBJ2-3; possibly TRBD2 for D (7 bases). This CDR3 is built from 14 residues. The V gene lost 5 bases and the J gene lost 6 bases, with 15 bases spanning the gap. The germline V gene has CDR1 MNHEY and CDR2 SMNVEV (reference sequence). The CDR3 nucleotides read TGTGCCAGCAGTAGAGGGGGGGCCTGGGATACGCAGTATTTT. It is translated as CASSRGGAWDTQYF.

V is TRBV19 and J is TRBJ1-2, with 8 bases aligning to TRBD1. This CDR3 region has 15 residues. Germline CDR1 LNHDA, CDR2 SQIVND (reference sequence). V trimming: 7 bases; J trimming: 1 base; junction bases outside the gene matches: 8. Written as DNA, the CDR3 is TGTGCCAGTAATGACAGGGGAACTAGTAACTATGGCTACACCTTC. It yields the protein CASNDRGTSNYGYTF.

The count of this clone is one. CDR3 in amino acids: CASRQNNYGYTF. CDR3 bases: TGTGCCAGCAGACAGAATAACTATGGCTACACCTTC. This chain links TRBV6-5 with TRBJ1-2, with D uncertain. The CDR3 consists of 12 residues. V was pared by 6 bases and J by 1 base, with 6 bases between. CDR1 MNHEY and CDR2 SVGAGI come from the germline V gene.

The chain combines TRBV30 with TRBJ1-4; TRBD1 aligns across 10 bases. V shed 0 bases, J shed 5 bases, and the junction held 9 bases outside the gene matches. This CDR3 spans 17 amino acids. Germline V gene data show CDR1 as GTSNPN and CDR2 as SVGIG (reference sequence). CDR3 coding DNA: TGTGCCTGGAGTGTGCGGGACAGGGGCCGACAGAATGAAAAACTGTTTTTT. Translating it yields CAWSVRDRGRQNEKLFF.